These 27 T cell receptor beta chains were sequenced from one sample in a study of T cells in Graves' hyperthyroidism and ophthalmopathy. TCR beta CDR3 regions were amplified from RNA transcripts. Carried out on the TCR CDR3, a first-round RT-PCR used the HTBI primer set. TCRdb reprocessed the multiplex PCR reads with MiXCR, giving one entry per CDR3 protein. The table records 93,000 or so distinct CDR3 sequences, about half of them present only once. The sample taken for sequencing was blood. These TCRs come from a middle-aged man with Graves' hyperthyroidism.

A word on this clonotype: A much larger clonotype is one base distant, so this may be a read error. This sequence joins TRBV6-6 and TRBJ2-1; D is uncertain. The germline CDR1 and CDR2 sequences are MNHNY and SVGAGI (reference sequence). The CDR3 is 13 residues long. The CDR3 sequence is CASRGSSYNVQFF. The CDR3 region has the DNA TGTGCCAGCAGGGGTAGCTCCTACAATGTGCAGTTCTTC.

The chain recombines TRBV11-2 with TRBJ2-5, with D possibly matching TRBD1 (6 bases). Germline V gene sequence: CDR1 SGHAT, CDR2 FQNNGV. Between the trimmed V and J ends, which lost 1 base and 6 bases, there was a span of 9 bases. The CDR3 sequence is 13 residues long. The CDR3 region has the DNA TGTGCCAGCAGCTTAGTGGGGACAAAGACCCAGTACTTC. Its translation: CASSLVGTKTQYF.

Many counts were recorded for this clonotype. The V call is TRBV5-1, the J call TRBJ2-5; 8 bases align to TRBD2. This CDR3 has 13 residues. Germline trimming cut 1 base from V and 5 bases from J; bases unmatched to any gene: 1. Germline loops: CDR1 SGHRS, CDR2 YFSETQ. The CDR3 here is CASSLSGGETQYF. CDR3 sequence (DNA): TGCGCCAGCAGCTTGTCGGGAGGGGAGACCCAGTACTTC.

This rearrangement joins TRBV10-3 to TRBJ2-3, with 7 bases matching TRBD1. Germline V gene lookup returns CDR1 ENHRY and CDR2 SYGVKD. The CDR3 loop spans 15 amino acids. With 4 bases clipped from V and 5 bases from J, the junction kept 9 bases outside the gene matches. Here the CDR3 DNA reads TGTGCCATCAGTGCCACAGGGGTAGGGGGAGATACGCAGTATTTT. Amino acids: CAISATGVGGDTQYF.

This clonotype was detected many times. CDR3 region: CASSSTLGAGQPQHF. The CDR3 DNA reads TGTGCCAGCAGTTCGACCCTAGGGGCAGGACAGCCCCAGCATTTT. The chain has TRBV6-5 and TRBJ1-5; D is perhaps TRBD1 (5 bases). V was trimmed by 4 bases and J by 7 bases, leaving 17 bases between them. Germline-derived CDR1 and CDR2 are MNHEY and SVGAGI. The CDR3 length is 15 residues.

The rearrangement links TRBV20-1 to TRBJ1-4; D gene uncertain. The length of the CDR3 is 14 residues. Per germline, CDR1 DFQATT and CDR2 SNEGSKA (reference sequence). The V and J ends lost 4 bases and 6 bases respectively, with 15 bases between them. DNA for the CDR3: TGCAGTGCTAAGAGGGTGGGAGCATATGAAAAACTGTTTTTT. It translates to CSAKRVGAYEKLFF.

This chain connects TRBV27 to TRBJ2-3; 7 bases align to TRBD1. V shed 6 bases and J 1 base; nucleotides not matched to a gene: 4. Looked up from germline, CDR1 is MNHEY and CDR2 is SMNVEV (reference sequence). This CDR3 has 14 residues. The CDR3 sequence: CASRKQGRTDTQYF. Here the CDR3 DNA reads TGTGCCAGCAGGAAACAGGGGCGCACAGATACGCAGTATTTT.

The table lists this clonotype with a count of one. V gene TRBV20-1 combines with J gene TRBJ2-7; a weak D match, TRBD1 (8 bases). V dropped 6 bases and J dropped 0 bases, with 24 bases sitting between them. The CDR3 is made up of 17 amino acids. Germline V CDR1 and CDR2: DFQATT, SNEGSKA (reference sequence). The CDR3 loop reads CSAYRGVSGWNSYEQYF. In nucleotides, the CDR3 is TGCAGTGCATACAGGGGGGTTAGCGGGTGGAACTCCTACGAGCAGTACTTC.

In this sample, this clonotype turned up a few times. The V gene is TRBV20-1, the J gene TRBJ2-7; D possibly corresponds to TRBD1 (9 bases). The CDR3 contains 16 residues. CDR1 and CDR2 from the germline V gene are DFQATT and SNEGSKA (reference sequence). V lost 3 bases to trimming and J lost 2 bases, with 20 bases between them. CDR3 nucleotide sequence: TGCAGTGCTAGGGGGGTTAGCGGGACAGGGACCTACGAGCAGTACTTC. It encodes CSARGVSGTGTYEQYF.

V usage is TRBV24-1 and J usage is TRBJ1-6; TRBD1 aligns across 10 bases. The germline gives CDR1 KGHDR, CDR2 SFDVKD. The CDR3 length is 14 residues. Trimming removed 3 bases from V and 11 bases from J; junction bases left unmatched: 3. For the CDR3, the DNA is TGTGCCACCAGTGATCCTGGGACAGGGGCACCCCTCCACTTT. This sequence encodes CATSDPGTGAPLHF.

In this sample, this clonotype turned up many times. The chain couples TRBV7-2 to TRBJ1-2; D possibly corresponds to TRBD1 (5 bases). The CDR3 sequence is 16 residues long. Germline assignment: CDR1 SGHTA and CDR2 FQGNSA. Trimming took 1 base from V and 5 from J, leaving 17 bases between them. The CDR3 nucleotides read TGTGCCAGCAGCTTAGGGCGGGGGAGCCTACCATATGGCTACACCTTC. Amino acid sequence: CASSLGRGSLPYGYTF.

This clonotype was detected ten times or more. The chain recombines TRBV6-5 with TRBJ2-5; 8 bases are shared with TRBD2. The CDR3 sequence is 15 residues long. From germline, CDR1 is MNHEY and CDR2 SVGAGI. V lost 8 bases and J lost 1; bases outside the gene matches: 9. CDR3 amino acids: CASSSGGGPQETQYF. CDR3 bases: TGTGCCAGCTCCTCCGGGGGGGGGCCCCAAGAGACCCAGTACTTC.

Notes on this clonotype: One end of the junction varies from germline; a read error may be responsible. The gene calls are TRBV24-1 and TRBJ2-7; TRBD1 agrees at 12 bases. This CDR3 comprises 19 residues. Germline V gene sequence: CDR1 KGHDR, CDR2 SFDVKD. The CDR3 sequence: CATSASTGTGGLHSYEQYF. DNA of the CDR3: TGCGCCACCAGTGCTTCTACCGGGACAGGGGGCTTACACTCCTACGAGCAGTACTTC.

This clonotype was seen ten or more times. This chain joins TRBV11-3 and TRBJ2-1; D is undetermined. V gave up 1 base and J gave up 1 base, with 14 bases separating them. This CDR3 is built from 17 residues. Germline V gene data show CDR1 as SGHNT and CDR2 as YENEEA. As DNA, the CDR3 is TGTGCCAGCAGCTTAGTTGAGGCCACTTCATCCTACAATGAGCAGTTCTTC. This codes for CASSLVEATSSYNEQFF.

This clonotype was observed many times. The chain joins TRBV19 to TRBJ2-5; the D gene is possibly TRBD2 (7 bases). The CDR3 totals 17 residues. Germline CDR1 and CDR2: LNHDA and SQIVND (reference sequence). The ends were cut back, 5 bases at V and 7 bases at J, with 26 bases in the middle. The CDR3 coding sequence is TGTGCCAGTAGTGGGGGGCGGTACAGCGGGATTGAAGTGACCCAGTACTTC. Amino acid sequence: CASSGGRYSGIEVTQYF. The whole variable domain, remainder taken from reference TRBV19 and TRBJ2-5, is DGGITQSPKYLFRKEGQNVTLSCEQNLNHDAMYWYRQDPGQGLRLIYYSQIVNDFQKGDIAEGYSVSREKKESFPLTVTSAQKNPTAFYLCASSGGRYSGIEVTQYFGPGTRLLVL.

The genes are TRBV15 and TRBJ1-2; D is ambiguous. V lost 0 bases, J lost 7 bases, and 9 bases lay in between. CDR1 and CDR2 (germline): LNHNV, YYDKDF (reference sequence). The CDR3 contains 13 residues. The CDR3 is CATSREGNPGYTF. CDR3 sequence (DNA): TGTGCCACCAGCAGAGAAGGCAATCCTGGCTACACCTTC.

This clonotype was detected only once. In this CDR3 the conserved last residue, phenylalanine or tryptophan, is missing, so a read error is likely. This chain uses TRBV20-1 with TRBJ1-2; TRBD1 is a possible D gene (6 bases). Deletions cut 2 bases from V and 8 bases from J, with 18 bases between. Germline loops: CDR1 DFQATT, CDR2 SNEGSKA (reference sequence). This CDR3 has 14 amino acids. The CDR3 DNA is TGCAGTGCTAGACCCACAGGGCCTATGGGGGGCTACACCCTC. This gives the protein CSARPTGPMGGYTL.

This clonotype was seen repeatedly, ten times or more. This chain uses TRBV29-1 with TRBJ2-1, with TRBD1 matching 8 bases. The V segment lost 6 bases and the J segment 1 base; nucleotides outside the gene matches: 5. The CDR3 consists of 14 residues. Germline V CDR1 and CDR2: SQVTM, ANQGSEA. CDR3 residues: CSVKTGDSYNEQFF. The CDR3 region has the DNA TGCAGCGTGAAGACAGGGGATTCCTACAATGAGCAGTTCTTC.

The genes are TRBV20-1 and TRBJ2-1; 14 positions match TRBD2. J lost 8 bases, V lost 6 bases, and 3 bases had no gene match. Germline V gives CDR1 DFQATT, CDR2 SNEGSKA (reference sequence). The CDR3 totals 13 residues. This chain's CDR3 is CSAAGLAGDEQFF. CDR3 sequence (DNA): TGCAGTGCCGCGGGACTAGCGGGGGATGAGCAGTTCTTC.

J is TRBJ2-6 and V is TRBV30, with D unresolved. The CDR3 is 15 residues long. V was pared by 0 bases and J by 2 bases, with 8 bases between. The V gene's germline CDR1 is GTSNPN and CDR2 SVGIG (reference sequence). The DNA of the CDR3 is TGTGCCTGGAGTGTACGACCCACTGGGGCCAACGTCCTGACTTTC. Translation gives CAWSVRPTGANVLTF.

This clonotype was picked up many times. The chain has TRBV6-4 and TRBJ2-1, with D possibly being TRBD1 (6 bases). The CDR3 covers 16 residues. V was cut by 2 bases and J by 3 bases, with 14 bases left in between. Germline V CDR1 and CDR2: MRHNA, SNTAGT. CDR3 DNA: TGTGCCAGCAGTGACCTCGCAGGGGTTGGCTACAATGAGCAGTTCTTC. Its protein is CASSDLAGVGYNEQFF.

The rearrangement uses TRBV2 and TRBJ1-5; possible D gene TRBD1, 6 bases. V was cut by 3 bases and J by 5 bases, with 14 bases left in between. Germline CDR1 reads SNHLY; CDR2 reads FYNNEI. The CDR3 is 15 residues long. CDR3: CASSERGAGDQPQHF. CDR3 DNA: TGTGCCAGCAGTGAGAGGGGGGCAGGGGATCAGCCCCAGCATTTT. Using reference TRBV2 and TRBJ1-5 for the parts outside the CDR3, the full variable domain is EPEVTQTPSHQVTQMGQEVILRCVPISNHLYFYWYRQILGQKVEFLVSFYNNEISEKSEIFDDQFSVERPDGSNFTLKIRSTKLEDSAMYFCASSERGAGDQPQHFGDGTRLSIL.

Concerning this clonotype itself: It is likely a read error, because the conserved phenylalanine at the end of the CDR3 is missing. It is unclear where the CDR3 begins or ends on the DNA, so no DNA is shown, and the CDR3 is as TCRdb lists it. The chain couples TRBV6-1 to TRBJ2-5; TRBD2 reflects the table's D call only, with no check against the DNA. Germline assignment: CDR1 MNHNS and CDR2 SASEGT. From its first to its last residue, the CDR3 has 14 amino acids. CDR3 amino acids: CASTGTNYGYTFGS.

This clonotype appeared many times. The DNA is omitted, as the CDR3 cannot be located on it reliably, and the CDR3 follows TCRdb's listing. The rearrangement links TRBV19 to TRBJ1-5; the table calls TRBD1, which could not be checked here. Germline-derived CDR1 and CDR2 are LNHDA and SQIVND (reference sequence). The CDR3 comprises 16 residues, both ends counted. The CDR3 loop is CASSISAQGSYQPQHF.

This clonotype has a count of ten or more. The chain employs TRBV12-3 or TRBV12-4 and TRBJ2-7, with 11 bases fitting TRBD2. Trimming at V came to 2 bases and at J to 5 bases, leaving 8 bases not matched to a gene. The CDR3 has 16 residues. CDR3 residues: CASSLWASGGRNEQYF. The CDR3 nucleotides read TGTGCCAGCAGTTTATGGGCTAGCGGGGGGCGGAACGAGCAGTACTTC.

Concerning this clonotype itself: The junction departs from the called germline gene at one end, perhaps through a read error. The J gene is TRBJ1-4, the V gene TRBV6-4, with D maybe TRBD1 (6 bases). This CDR3 has 12 residues. Germline V gives CDR1 MRHNA, CDR2 SNTAGT. Here the CDR3 DNA reads TGTGCCAGCAGTCGACAGGATGAAAAACTGTCTTTT. Its protein is CASSRQDEKLSF.

Remarks on this clonotype: A single base separates this from a much larger clone, so it may be a read error. V is TRBV5-1 and J is TRBJ2-1, with TRBD2 identical over 16 bases. Germline CDR1 and CDR2: SGHRS and YFSETQ. The CDR3 length is 18 residues. The CDR3 sequence: CASRLPGTSGGAYSEQFF. The CDR3 coding sequence is TGCGCCAGCAGGCTCCCCGGGACTAGCGGGGGGGCCTACAGTGAGCAGTTCTTC.